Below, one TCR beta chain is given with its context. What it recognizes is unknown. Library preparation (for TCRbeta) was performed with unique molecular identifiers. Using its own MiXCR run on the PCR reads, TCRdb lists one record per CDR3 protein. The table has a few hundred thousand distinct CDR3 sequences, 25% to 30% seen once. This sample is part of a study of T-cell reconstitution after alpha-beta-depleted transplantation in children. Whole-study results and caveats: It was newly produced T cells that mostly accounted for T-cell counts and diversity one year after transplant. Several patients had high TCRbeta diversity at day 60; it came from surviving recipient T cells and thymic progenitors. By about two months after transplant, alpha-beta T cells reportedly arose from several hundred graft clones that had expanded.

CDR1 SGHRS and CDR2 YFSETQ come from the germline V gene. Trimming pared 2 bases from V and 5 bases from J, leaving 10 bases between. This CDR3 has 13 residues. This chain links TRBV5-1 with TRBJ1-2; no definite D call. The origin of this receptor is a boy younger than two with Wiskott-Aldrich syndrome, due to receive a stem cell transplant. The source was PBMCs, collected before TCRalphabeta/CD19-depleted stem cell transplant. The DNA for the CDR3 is TGCGCCAGCAGCTTCGGAGACGTATATGGCTACACCTTC. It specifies CASSFGDVYGYTF.